Sequencing of this T cell receptor beta chain was carried out in a study of T-cell memory formation after mild COVID-19. The study, taken as a whole, reports: Chiefly within CM and EM were the contracting CD4+ clones; CD8+ ones were within EMRA. Contracting clones from day 15 to 85 showed balanced CD4/CD8; later expanders favored CD4+.

TCRdb redid the calling of the 5' RACE reads with MiXCR, one entry per CDR3 protein. The repertoire has 550,000 to 700,000 distinct CDR3 sequences, 17% of them found once; the top ten carry roughly 7.8%. This clonotype was seen ten or more times. The antigen is not known. The sequenced sample was PBMCs or a T cell subset sorted from them (not recorded which). The sequence came from an adult woman who had mild COVID-19 (a few samples of this study predate the infection). Cell type and time point are not known.

CDR3 in amino acids: CASSPDGYQPQHF. The CDR3 nucleotides are TGTGCCAGCAGCCCTGACGGCTATCAGCCCCAGCATTTT. The rearrangement uses TRBV7-8 and TRBJ1-5; D gene uncertain. V was trimmed by 5 bases and J by 5 bases, leaving 10 bases between them. Germline assignment: CDR1 SGHVS and CDR2 FQNEAQ. This CDR3 comprises 13 residues.